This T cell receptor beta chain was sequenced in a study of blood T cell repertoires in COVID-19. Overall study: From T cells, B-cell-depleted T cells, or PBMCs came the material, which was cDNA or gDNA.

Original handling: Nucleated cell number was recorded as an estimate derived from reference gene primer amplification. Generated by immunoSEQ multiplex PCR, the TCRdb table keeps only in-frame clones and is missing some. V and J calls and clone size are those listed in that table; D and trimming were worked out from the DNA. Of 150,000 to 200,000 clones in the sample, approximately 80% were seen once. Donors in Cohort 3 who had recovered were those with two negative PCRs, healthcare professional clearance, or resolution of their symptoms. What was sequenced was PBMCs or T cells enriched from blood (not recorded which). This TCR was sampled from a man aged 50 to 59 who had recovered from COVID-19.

Here the CDR3 reads CASSLTEAFF. CDR3 sequence (DNA): TGTGCCAGCAGCCTGACTGAAGCTTTCTTT. The chain recombines TRBV28 with TRBJ1-1, with D unclear. V gave up 6 bases and J gave up 5 bases, with 4 bases separating them. Germline CDR1 reads MDHEN; CDR2 reads SYDVKM. This CDR3 is 10 amino acids long.